This T cell receptor beta chain was retrieved from a study of cytomegalovirus exposure and HLA in healthy donors. Looking at the study overall: As an earlier analysis found, about 179 million T cells yielded around 110 million unique TCR beta sequences. Points from the study as a whole: In a later analysis, V- and J-gene trimming of beta chains associated with a DCLRE1C missense variant, replicated independently. It has been reported that TCR beta sequences accurately predicted the HLA-A and HLA-B alleles of most subjects.

A multiplex PCR was run with 60 Vbeta primers and 13 Jbeta primers. The table came from immunoSEQ multiplex PCR; TCRdb's copy has only in-frame clones and leaves some out. The sample includes 200,000 to 250,000 clones, over 75% of them seen just once. Of note for this clone: Its antigen remains unidentified.

The sample was PBMCs. This sequence was found in a girl aged 2 to 10 in good health and CMV-seronegative.

Here the CDR3 DNA reads TGTGCCAGTACTGGGACACTCTCTGGAAACACCATATATTTT. Protein product: CASTGTLSGNTIYF. This rearrangement joins TRBV19 to TRBJ1-3; possible D gene TRBD1, 6 bases. The CDR3 is 14 amino acids. Trimming cost V 7 bases and J 0 bases, with 10 bases left between them. CDR1 is LNHDA and CDR2 is SQIVND in the germline V gene (reference sequence).